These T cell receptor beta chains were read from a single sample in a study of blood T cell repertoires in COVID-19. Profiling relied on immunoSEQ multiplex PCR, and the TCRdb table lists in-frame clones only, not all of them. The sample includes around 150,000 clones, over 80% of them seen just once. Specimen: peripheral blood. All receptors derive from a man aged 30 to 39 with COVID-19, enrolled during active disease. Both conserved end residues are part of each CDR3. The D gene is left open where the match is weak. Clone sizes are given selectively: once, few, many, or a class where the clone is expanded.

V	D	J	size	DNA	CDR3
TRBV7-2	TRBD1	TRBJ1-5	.	TGTGCCAGCAGCGCCAGACAGGGGAACAATCAGCCCCAGCATTTT	CASSARQGNNQPQHF
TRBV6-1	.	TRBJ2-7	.	TGTGCCAGCAGTGAACGGGGTCATACCTACGAGCAGTACTTC	CASSERGHTYEQYF
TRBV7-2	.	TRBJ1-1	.	TGTGCCAGCAGCTTAGGGCAGGGCCTCACTGAAGCTTTCTTT	CASSLGQGLTEAFF
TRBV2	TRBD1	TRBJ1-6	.	TGTGCCAGCAGCCAAATGACAGGGAAAAATTCACCCCTCCACTTT	CASSQMTGKNSPLHF
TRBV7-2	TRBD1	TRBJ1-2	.	TGTGCCAGCAGCTTAGGGACAGGGGTCTATGGCTACACCTTC	CASSLGTGVYGYTF
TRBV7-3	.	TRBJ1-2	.	TGTGCCAGCAGCTTAACGGTGCCCTATCGTGGCTACACCTTC	CASSLTVPYRGYTF
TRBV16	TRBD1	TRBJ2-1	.	TGTGCCAGCAGCCCCGGGACAGGGTTCAATGAGCAGTTCTTC	CASSPGTGFNEQFF
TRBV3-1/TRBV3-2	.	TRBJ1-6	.	TGTGCCAGCAGCCCCCTTCTTAATTCACCCCTCCACTTT	CASSPLLNSPLHF
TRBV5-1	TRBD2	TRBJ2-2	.	TGCGCCAGCAGCACGGGGACTAGCCTGACCGGGGAGCTGTTTTTT	CASSTGTSLTGELFF
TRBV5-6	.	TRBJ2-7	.	TGTGCCAGCAGCTCCGGGTTGTCCGAGCAGTACTTC	CASSSGLSEQYF
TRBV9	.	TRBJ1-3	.	TGTGCCAGCAGCGTAGGCGCATTTGGAAACACCATATATTTT	CASSVGAFGNTIYF
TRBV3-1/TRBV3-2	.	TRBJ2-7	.	TGTGCCAGCAGCTTCGGAGGGGGGGCCTACGAGCAGTACTTC	CASSFGGGAYEQYF
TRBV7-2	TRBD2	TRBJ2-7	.	TGTGCCAGCAGCCCCGAAAGGACTAGCGGGAGATCAGGAGAGCAGTACTTC	CASSPERTSGRSGEQYF
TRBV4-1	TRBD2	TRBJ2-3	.	TGCGCCAGCAGCCAAGATCATACTAGCGGGGGCACAGATACGCAGTATTTT	CASSQDHTSGGTDTQYF
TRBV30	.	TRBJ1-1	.	TGTGCCTGGAGACCCGGGGGGACAATGCACACTGAAGCTTTCTTT	CAWRPGGTMHTEAFF
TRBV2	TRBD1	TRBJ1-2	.	TGTGCCAGCAGTGAAGGGGTGACAGGGTGGGGCTACACCTTC	CASSEGVTGWGYTF
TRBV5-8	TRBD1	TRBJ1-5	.	TGTGCCAGCAGACTTCGACCGGGACAGGGGCCCGAGTGGAGCAATCAGCCCCAGCATTTT	CASRLRPGQGPEWSNQPQHF
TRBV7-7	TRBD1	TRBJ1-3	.	TGTGCCAGCAGCTTATTTACCAGGGGGCCTGGAAACACCATATATTTT	CASSLFTRGPGNTIYF
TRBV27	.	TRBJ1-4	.	TGTGCCAGCAGTTCCGCGGACTACGGAGGAGAAAAACTGTTTTTT	CASSSADYGGEKLFF
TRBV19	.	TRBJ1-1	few	TGTGCCAGTACCAGACACCCGAACACTGAAGCTTTCTTT	CASTRHPNTEAFF
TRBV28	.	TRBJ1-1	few	TGTGCCAGCAGTTTGTACGGAGGGGTTTGGGGCACTGAAGCTTTCTTT	CASSLYGGVWGTEAFF
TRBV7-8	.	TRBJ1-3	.	TGTGCCAGCAGCTTAGGGGCTCCCTCTGGAAACACCATATATTTT	CASSLGAPSGNTIYF
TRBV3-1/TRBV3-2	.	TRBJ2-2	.	TGTGCCAGCTCCCCGGGTTCATACACCGGGGAGCTGTTTTTT	CASSPGSYTGELFF
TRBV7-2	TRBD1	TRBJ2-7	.	TGTGCCAGCAGCTTAGAAGTCAGGGGGTTCTACGAGCAGTACTTC	CASSLEVRGFYEQYF
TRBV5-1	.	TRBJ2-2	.	TGCGCCAGCAGTACCGGACACACGGCGAACACCGGGGAGCTGTTTTTT	CASSTGHTANTGELFF
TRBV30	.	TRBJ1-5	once	TGTGCCTGGAGTGGACAGGCGGATGGGAATCAGCCCCAGCATTTT	CAWSGQADGNQPQHF
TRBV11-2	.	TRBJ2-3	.	TGTGCCAGCAGCTTAGTCCCCTCGCCGGGGAGGTTGGGAGATACGCAGTATTTT	CASSLVPSPGRLGDTQYF
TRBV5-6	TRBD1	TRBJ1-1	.	TGTGCCAGCAGCCCAGGACAGGGCTACGCTGAAGCTTTCTTT	CASSPGQGYAEAFF
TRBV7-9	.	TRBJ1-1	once	TGTGCCAGCAGCTTATTTTCGGCGGTTGCCGTGATCCCTGAAGCTTTCTTT	CASSLFSAVAVIPEAFF
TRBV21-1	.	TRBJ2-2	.	TGTGCCAGCAGCGCAAGAGGTCTAGACACCGGGGAGCTGTTTTTT	CASSARGLDTGELFF
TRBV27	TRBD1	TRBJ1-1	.	TGTGCCAGCAGTTTCGGGACAGCTGAAGCTTTCTTT	CASSFGTAEAFF
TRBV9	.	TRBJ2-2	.	TGTGCCAGCAGCTCCCGGGGGTTGGGAACCGGGGAGCTGTTTTTT	CASSSRGLGTGELFF